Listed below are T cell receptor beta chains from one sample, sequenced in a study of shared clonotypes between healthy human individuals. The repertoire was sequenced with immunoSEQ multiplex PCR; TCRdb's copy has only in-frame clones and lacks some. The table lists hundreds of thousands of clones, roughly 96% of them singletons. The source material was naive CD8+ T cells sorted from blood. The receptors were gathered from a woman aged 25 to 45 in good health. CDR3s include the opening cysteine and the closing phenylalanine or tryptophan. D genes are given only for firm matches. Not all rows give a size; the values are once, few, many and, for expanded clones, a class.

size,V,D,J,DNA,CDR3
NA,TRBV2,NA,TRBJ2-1,TGTGCCAGCAGTGAGGGGCAGGGTTCCCACAATGAGCAGTTCTTC,CASSEGQGSHNEQFF
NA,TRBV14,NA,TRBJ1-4,TGTGCCAGCAGCCGGAGGGGTGAAAAACTGTTTTTT,CASSRRGEKLFF
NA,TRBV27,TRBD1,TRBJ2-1,TGTGCCAGCAGTCCCTCGACAGGGTTGGGGTATGAGCAGTTCTTC,CASSPSTGLGYEQFF
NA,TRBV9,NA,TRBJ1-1,TGTGCCAGCAGCGTAGGGTCAGGGAACACTGAAGCTTTCTTT,CASSVGSGNTEAFF
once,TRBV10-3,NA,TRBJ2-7,TGTGCCATCGGAAATTTAGTAGCGGTCTCCTACGAGCAGTACTTC,CAIGNLVAVSYEQYF
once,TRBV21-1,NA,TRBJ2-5,TGTGCCAGCAGCAAAGAGAAGAGACGGCAAGAGACCCAGTACTTC,CASSKEKRRQETQYF
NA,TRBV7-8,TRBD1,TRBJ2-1,TGTGCCAGCAGCTTGACAGGGGGCCTAAAAATGTACAATGAGCAGTTCTTC,CASSLTGGLKMYNEQFF
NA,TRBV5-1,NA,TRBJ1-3,TGCGCCAGCAGCTTGTCCCGGGCAGCGGACACCATATATTTT,CASSLSRAADTIYF
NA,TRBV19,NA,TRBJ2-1,TGTGCCAGTAGTGAGTTTGGGTATAGCTCCTACAATGAGCAGTTCTTC,CASSEFGYSSYNEQFF
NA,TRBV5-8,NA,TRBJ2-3,TGTGCCACTCTGGTCGAGGGTGAGACAGATACGCAGTATTTT,CATLVEGETDTQYF
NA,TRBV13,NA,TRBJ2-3,TGTGCCAGCAGCTTTGGGGACTCCTCCACAGATACGCAGTATTTT,CASSFGDSSTDTQYF
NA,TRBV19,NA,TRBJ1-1,TGTGCCAGTAGTATAGATCTTGAGAACACTGAAGCTTTCTTT,CASSIDLENTEAFF
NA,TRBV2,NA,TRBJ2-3,TGTGCCAGCAAGGCGAATACGCAGTATTTT,CASKANTQYF
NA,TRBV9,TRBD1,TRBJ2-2,TGTGCCAGCAGCGCCGGACAGGGGGCCGTCGGGGAGCTGTTTTTT,CASSAGQGAVGELFF
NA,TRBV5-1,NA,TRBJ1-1,TGCGCCAGCAGCCCGACCGGGACCCCATCGGGCACTGAAGCTTTCTTT,CASSPTGTPSGTEAFF
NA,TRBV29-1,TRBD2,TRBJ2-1,TGCAGCGTTGAATTTGGACTAGCGGGAGTATTGTCCTACAATGAGCAGTTCTTC,CSVEFGLAGVLSYNEQFF
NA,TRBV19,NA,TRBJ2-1,TGTGCCAGTAGTGCCACTAGCATCAATGAGCAGTTCTTC,CASSATSINEQFF
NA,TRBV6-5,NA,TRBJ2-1,TGTGCCAGCAGTTCATTCGGGACCATCTACAATGAGCAGTTCTTC,CASSSFGTIYNEQFF